These 28 T cell receptor beta chains were sequenced from one sample in a study of immune heterogeneity within non-small cell lung tumors. Bulk tumor genomic DNA served as template, at around 600 ng per sample. During surgery, each primary tumor gave multiple biopsies spaced as far apart as possible. Newly diagnosed with untreated non-small cell lung cancer, the patients underwent curative surgery. Multiplex PCR was performed with 32 V and 13 J primers, and it amplified TCR beta CDR3. In TCRdb, the multiplex PCR reads were re-called with MiXCR into one record per CDR3 protein. The data hold some 9,900 distinct CDR3 sequences, with 26% observed a single time. The material sequenced was lung tumor tissue. These receptors were collected from a woman between 50 and 59 years old with non-small cell lung cancer.

CDR3 region: CASSVDRGTYNEQFF. The CDR3 DNA reads as TGTGCCAGCAGTGTCGACAGGGGAACCTACAATGAGCAGTTCTTC. The chain combines TRBV2 with TRBJ2-1; 8 bases are shared with TRBD1. CDR3 size: 15 residues. Germline lookup yields CDR1 SNHLY and CDR2 FYNNEI. V dropped 4 bases and J dropped 2; count of bases not matched to a gene: 4.

This clonotype was recorded many times. CDR3 in amino acids: CASSYRGGSNEKLFF. Here the CDR3 DNA reads TGTGCCAGCAGTTACAGGGGGGGGTCTAATGAAAAACTGTTTTTT. V and J are TRBV6-5 and TRBJ1-4, with D possibly TRBD1 on 6 matching bases. This CDR3 is built from 15 residues. The germline CDR1 and CDR2 sequences are MNHEY and SVGAGI. Between the trimmed V and J ends, which lost 2 bases and 3 bases, there was a span of 10 bases.

By sample share, this clonotype is large (0.1 to 1%). The chain links TRBV20-1 to TRBJ1-4, with TRBD1 matching 12 bases. Trimming took 4 bases from V and 9 from J; bases not matched to a gene: 3. The CDR3 length is 13 residues. The germline V gene has CDR1 DFQATT and CDR2 SNEGSKA (reference sequence). The CDR3 coding sequence is TGCAGTGCTAACCGGGACAGGGGGCAAAAACTGTTTTTT. This translates into CSANRDRGQKLFF.

In its sample, this clonotype was seen a few times. The J gene is TRBJ1-1, the V gene TRBV4-2; D unclear. This CDR3 has 14 residues. The V gene lost 6 bases and the J gene lost 2 bases, with 13 bases spanning the gap. Per germline, CDR1 LGHNA and CDR2 YNFKEQ. The CDR3 sequence: CASRAAGANTEAFF. The CDR3, as DNA: TGTGCCAGCAGGGCCGCGGGAGCTAACACTGAAGCTTTCTTT.

This clonotype was seen just once. A much larger clone sits a single nucleotide away, making a read error possible. CDR3 nucleotide sequence: TGCAATGCTAGAGAGGCAAGTGAAAAACTGTTTTTT. It translates to CNAREASEKLFF. The rearrangement joins TRBV20-1 to TRBJ1-4; D unresolved. CDR3 length: 12 amino acids. CDR1 and CDR2 (germline): DFQATT, SNEGSKA (reference sequence).

This sequence joins TRBV5-1 and TRBJ1-2; unclear D gene. Trimming stripped 0 bases from V and 0 bases from J, with 9 bases between. Looked up from germline, CDR1 is SGHRS and CDR2 is YFSETQ. CDR3 length: 15 amino acids. CDR3 protein: CASSLGSNANYGYTF. The CDR3 DNA reads TGCGCCAGCAGCTTGGGGTCGAACGCTAACTATGGCTACACCTTC.

The genes are TRBV5-1 and TRBJ2-1; TRBD2 matches 8 bases. This CDR3 comprises 15 residues. Germline trimming cut 4 bases from V and 1 base from J; bases unmatched to any gene: 4. Germline CDR1 is SGHRS and CDR2 is YFSETQ. The chain's CDR3 is CASSPGGWSYNEQFF. The CDR3 region has the DNA TGCGCCAGCAGCCCGGGGGGGTGGTCCTACAATGAGCAGTTCTTC.

This rearrangement joins TRBV20-1 to TRBJ2-3; D is uncertain. CDR3 length: 14 amino acids. V dropped 3 bases and J dropped 4 bases, with 14 bases sitting between them. Germline CDR1 and CDR2: DFQATT and SNEGSKA (reference sequence). In DNA, the CDR3 is TGCAGTGCTAGTGTCAGGTGGATCGCAGATACGCAGTATTTT. Translating gives CSASVRWIADTQYF.

By share of the sample, this clonotype is medium-sized. This rearrangement joins TRBV5-1 to TRBJ1-3, with 7 bases matching TRBD1. The CDR3 is 16 residues long. CDR1 SGHRS and CDR2 YFSETQ come from the germline V gene. J lost 4 bases, V lost 4 bases, and 11 bases had no gene match. In DNA, the CDR3 is TGCGCCAGCAGCGTCTCCGGGACAGAGAGAGGAAACACCATATATTTT. It codes for CASSVSGTERGNTIYF.

Of note for this clonotype: This may be a read error, as it is one base from a much larger clone. The V and J genes are TRBV10-3 and TRBJ1-3; D is undetermined. The CDR3 runs to 13 residues. Deletions cut 4 bases from V and 5 bases from J, with 9 bases between. Germline V gives CDR1 ENHRY, CDR2 SYGVKD. DNA for the CDR3: TGTGCCATCAGTGTTAGCATTCGAAACACCATATATTTT. This translates into CAISVSIRNTIYF.

As concerns this clonotype: A read error may be the cause here, since a much bigger clone is one base away. This chain uses TRBV5-1 with TRBJ2-7, with 8 bases lining up with TRBD1. The length of the CDR3 is 17 residues. The trim removed 1 base at V and 7 bases at J, leaving 16 bases unmatched. The germline V gene encodes CDR1 SGHRS and CDR2 YFSETQ. The CDR3 nucleotides are TGCGCCAGCAGCTTGACCCCGGCAGGGGGCCCGATGGGGGAGCAGTACTTC. This encodes CASSLTPAGGPMGEQYF.

A remark on this clonotype: This may be a read error: a much more frequent sequence differs by one nucleotide. The V and J genes are TRBV5-1 and TRBJ2-7; weak D call: TRBD1 (6 bases). Germline V gene sequence: CDR1 SGHRS, CDR2 YFSETQ. CDR3 length: 14 amino acids. CDR3 in amino acids: CAISLGATYYEQYF. The CDR3 region has the DNA TGCGCCATCAGCTTGGGGGCGACTTACTACGAGCAGTACTTC.

The chain recombines TRBV28 with TRBJ2-6; D ambiguous. CDR1 and CDR2 (germline): MDHEN, SYDVKM. The length of the CDR3 is 12 residues. The germline V and J ends were trimmed by 8 bases and 0 bases, with 2 bases remaining between them. The CDR3 region has the DNA TGTGCCAGCTTCTCTGGGGCCAACGTCCTGACTTTC. Translation gives CASFSGANVLTF. Together with reference TRBV28 and TRBJ2-6, the CDR3 gives the full variable domain: DVKVTQSSRYLVKRTGEKVFLECVQDMDHENMFWYRQDPGLGLRLIYFSYDVKMKEKGDIPEGYSVSREKKERFSLILESASTNQTSMYLCASFSGANVLTFGAGSRLTVL.

The V and J genes are TRBV7-7 and TRBJ2-3, with 9 bases aligning to TRBD1. V lost 3 bases, J lost 5 bases, and 0 bases stayed unmatched. The CDR3 is 13 amino acids. The germline gives CDR1 SSHAT, CDR2 FNYEAQ (reference sequence). CDR3 amino acids: CASSLGQGDTQYF. CDR3 nucleotides: TGTGCCAGCAGCTTGGGACAGGGAGATACGCAGTATTTT.

By share, this clonotype ranks as medium-sized. The genes are TRBV5-4 and TRBJ1-1; D is ambiguous. Germline V gives CDR1 SGHNT, CDR2 YYREEE (reference sequence). The CDR3 length is 15 residues. Deletions cut 0 bases from V and 0 bases from J, with 9 bases between. The CDR3: CASSLAADMNTEAFF. The CDR3 DNA reads as TGTGCCAGCAGCTTGGCGGCAGACATGAACACTGAAGCTTTCTTT.

This clonotype was seen ten or more times. This chain joins TRBV5-1 and TRBJ2-3; D tentatively reads TRBD1 or TRBD2 (6 bases each). From germline, CDR1 is SGHRS and CDR2 YFSETQ. This CDR3 spans 15 amino acids. V was trimmed by 0 bases and J by 6 bases, leaving 14 bases between them. The CDR3 sequence is CASSLAFGGPDTQYF. CDR3 DNA sequence: TGCGCCAGCAGCTTGGCCTTTGGGGGGCCGGATACGCAGTATTTT. The full variable domain, in which reference TRBV5-1 and TRBJ2-3 provide the parts outside the CDR3, is KAGVTQTPRYLIKTRGQQVTLSCSPISGHRSVSWYQQTPGQGLQFLFEYFSETQRNKGNFPGRFSGRQFSNSRSEMNVSTLELGDSALYLCASSLAFGGPDTQYFGPGTRLTVL.

This clonotype was observed many times. The rearrangement uses TRBV20-1 and TRBJ1-1; D gene uncertain. Germline V gene lookup returns CDR1 DFQATT and CDR2 SNEGSKA (reference sequence). V shed 4 bases and J shed 0 bases, with 12 bases lying between them. This CDR3 is 14 amino acids long. The CDR3 loop is CSATIQYLNTEAFF. In DNA form, the CDR3 reads TGCAGTGCTACAATACAGTACTTGAACACTGAAGCTTTCTTT.

As regards this clonotype: A read error is possible here, since a much larger clone lies one base away. The chain couples TRBV6-1 to TRBJ2-3; maybe TRBD1 (5 bases). Trimming cost V 5 bases and J 5 bases, with 8 bases left between them. This CDR3 contains 12 residues. Germline CDR1 and CDR2: MNHNS and SASEGT. CDR3 nucleotide sequence: TGTGCCAGCAGTAGGACACAAGATACGCAGTATTTT. Its translation is CASSRTQDTQYF.

Comment on this clonotype: A single base separates this from a much larger clone, so it may be a read error. The CDR3 does not end in the conserved phenylalanine or tryptophan, so this is likely a read error. This chain joins TRBV3-1 and TRBJ1-1; weak D call: TRBD1 (5 bases). This CDR3 region has 12 residues. The V end lost 6 bases, the J end lost 5 bases, and 10 bases lay between the germline ends. Germline V gives CDR1 LGHDT, CDR2 YNNKEL (reference sequence). CDR3 nucleotides: TGTGCCAGCAGGGGGGGGGGGACTGAAGCTTTCTCT. Translated, it gives CASRGGGTEAFS.

Concerning this clonotype itself: This may come from a read error, since a much larger clone is one base off. This chain connects TRBV28 to TRBJ2-7; TRBD2 might be the D (7 bases). Germline V gene lookup returns CDR1 MDHEN and CDR2 SYDVKM. The CDR3 is made up of 14 amino acids. CDR3: CTSRRGGETYEQYF. As DNA, the CDR3 is TGTACCAGCAGGAGAGGGGGGGAGACCTACGAGCAGTACTTC.

This clonotype is labeled as medium-sized. V and J are TRBV2 and TRBJ1-2; D uncertain. This CDR3 has 13 residues. V lost 3 bases, J lost 7 bases, and 12 bases lay in between. Per germline, CDR1 SNHLY and CDR2 FYNNEI. The CDR3 DNA reads TGTGCCAGCAGTGAGAGGGCGCGGTCTGGCTACACCTTC. Residues: CASSERARSGYTF.

This clonotype was found many times. The J gene is TRBJ2-2, the V gene TRBV6-1; D unclear. Germline CDR1 reads MNHNS; CDR2 reads SASEGT. The CDR3 is 13 residues long. Trimming cost V 5 bases and J 6 bases, with 10 bases left between them. The CDR3 DNA sequence: TGTGCCAGCAGTAATCCCGGCCCCGGGGAGCTGTTTTTT. Its protein is CASSNPGPGELFF.

To note about this clonotype: Just one base apart from a much larger clone, this may be a read error. The chain carries TRBV2 and TRBJ2-7; TRBD1 matches 10 bases. Trimming cost V 10 bases and J 3 bases; bases outside gene matches: 6. The CDR3 extends over 13 amino acids. Looked up from germline, CDR1 is SNHLY and CDR2 is FYNNEI. The CDR3 sequence: CAIRTGGGYEQYF. The CDR3 DNA follows: TGTGCCATCCGGACAGGGGGTGGCTACGAGCAGTACTTC.

About this clonotype itself: This may be a read error, as it is one base from a much larger clone. The CDR3 DNA sequence: TGTGCCAGCAGCTTAGACTTCCTAGATGGCAATAAGCAGTTCTTC. Translated: CASSLDFLDGNKQFF. The rearrangement links TRBV11-2 to TRBJ2-1; no reliable D call. Germline CDR1 is SGHAT and CDR2 is FQNNGV. The CDR3 extends over 15 amino acids.

The rearrangement links TRBV12-3 or TRBV12-4 to TRBJ1-2; no definite D call. V shed 6 bases and J shed 6 bases, with 17 bases lying between them. CDR3 length: 14 amino acids. CDR3 sequence (DNA): TGTGCCAGCAGCACTCCAACCCCTTGGAATGGCTACACCTTC. Protein product: CASSTPTPWNGYTF.

The sample holds many counts of this clonotype. The chain is built from TRBV11-3 and TRBJ2-5; D is ambiguous. Trimming pared 0 bases from V and 2 bases from J, leaving 7 bases between. CDR1 is SGHNT, CDR2 YENEEA, per germline. The CDR3 runs 14 residues. CDR3 bases: TGTGCCAGCAGCTTAGAACAGCTACAAGAGACCCAGTACTTC. Translation: CASSLEQLQETQYF. The variable domain in full, with the rest retrieved from reference TRBV11-3 and TRBJ2-5, is EAGVVQSPRYKIIEKKQPVAFWCNPISGHNTLYWYLQNLGQGPELLIRYENEEAVDDSQLPKDRFSAERLKGVDSTLKIQPAELGDSAVYLCASSLEQLQETQYFGPGTRLLVL.

The chain is built from TRBV30 and TRBJ2-5, with 9 nucleotides matching TRBD2. The CDR3 loop spans 12 amino acids. Germline V lookup: CDR1 GTSNPN, CDR2 SVGIG (reference sequence). V dropped 5 bases and J dropped 14; count of bases not matched to a gene: 12. CDR3 DNA: TGTGCCTGGGATCTAGCGGGGAGAAGGCATTACTTC. Translating it yields CAWDLAGRRHYF.

On this clonotype itself: A much larger clone differs from this one at a single base, so this may be a read error. The CDR3 coding sequence is TGCGCTAGCAGTGAGTCTATGACTAGCGGGAGGGCCGAGGATACGCAGTATTTT. It translates to CASSESMTSGRAEDTQYF. The gene calls are TRBV10-1 and TRBJ2-3; 14 bases agree with TRBD2. This CDR3 spans 18 amino acids. CDR1 and CDR2 (germline): WNHNN, SYGVQD (reference sequence).